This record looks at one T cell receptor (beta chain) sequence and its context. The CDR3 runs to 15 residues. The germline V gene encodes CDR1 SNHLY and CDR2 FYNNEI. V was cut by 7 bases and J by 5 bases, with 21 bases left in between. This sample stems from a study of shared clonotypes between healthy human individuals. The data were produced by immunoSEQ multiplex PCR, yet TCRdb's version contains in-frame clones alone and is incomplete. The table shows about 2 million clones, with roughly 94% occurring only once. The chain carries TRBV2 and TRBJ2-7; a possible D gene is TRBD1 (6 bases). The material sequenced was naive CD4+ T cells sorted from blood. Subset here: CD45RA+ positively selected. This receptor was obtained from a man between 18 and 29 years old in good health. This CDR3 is CASMKSRDIANEQYF. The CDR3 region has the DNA TGTGCCAGCATGAAGAGCCGGGACATTGCTAACGAGCAGTACTTC.